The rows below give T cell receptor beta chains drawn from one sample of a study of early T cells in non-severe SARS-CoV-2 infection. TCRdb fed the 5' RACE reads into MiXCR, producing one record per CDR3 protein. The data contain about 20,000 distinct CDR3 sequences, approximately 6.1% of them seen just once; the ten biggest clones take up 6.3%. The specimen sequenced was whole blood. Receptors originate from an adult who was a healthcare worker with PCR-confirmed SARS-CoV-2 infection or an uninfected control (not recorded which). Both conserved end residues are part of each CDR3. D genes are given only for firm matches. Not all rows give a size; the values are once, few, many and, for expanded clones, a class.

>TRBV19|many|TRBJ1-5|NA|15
CASSPISQGGQPQHF
TGTGCCAGTAGTCCCATTTCACAGGGAGGACAGCCCCAGCATTTT
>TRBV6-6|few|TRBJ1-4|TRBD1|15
CASTQTGATNEKLFF
TGTGCCAGCACCCAAACAGGGGCAACTAATGAAAAACTGTTTTTT
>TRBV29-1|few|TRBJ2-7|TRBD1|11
CSGGQGGEQYF
TGCAGCGGGGGACAGGGAGGGGAGCAGTACTTC
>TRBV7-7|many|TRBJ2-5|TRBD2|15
CASSLAGSSQETQYF
TGTGCTAGCAGCTTAGCGGGTTCTAGCCAAGAGACCCAGTACTTC
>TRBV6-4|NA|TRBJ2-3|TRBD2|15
CASSGLAGDPDTQYF
TGTGCCAGCAGTGGACTAGCGGGAGATCCAGATACGCAGTATTTT
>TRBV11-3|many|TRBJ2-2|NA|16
CASSLDGQGHTGELFF
TGTGCCAGCAGCTTAGATGGGCAGGGCCACACCGGGGAGCTGTTTTTT
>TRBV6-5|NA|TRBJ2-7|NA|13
CASSYSRAHEQYF
TGTGCCAGCAGTTACAGCAGGGCCCACGAGCAGTACTTC
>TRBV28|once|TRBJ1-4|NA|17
CASSLLGQLATNEKLFF
TGTGCCAGCAGTTTACTAGGACAGCTTGCAACTAATGAAAAACTGTTTTTT
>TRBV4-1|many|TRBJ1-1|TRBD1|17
CASSQLGQGARYTEAFF
TGCGCCAGCAGCCAACTGGGACAGGGGGCGCGGTACACTGAAGCTTTCTTT
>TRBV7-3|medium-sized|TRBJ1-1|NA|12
CASSVATVEAFF
TGTGCCAGCAGTGTAGCGACCGTTGAAGCTTTCTTT
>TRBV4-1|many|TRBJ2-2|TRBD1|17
CASSQEGQGARTGELFF
TGCGCCAGCAGCCAAGAGGGGCAGGGGGCTCGCACCGGGGAGCTGTTTTTT
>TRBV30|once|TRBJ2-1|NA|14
CAWSLGRGYNEQIF
TGTGCCTGGAGTCTCGGCAGGGGTTACAATGAGCAGATCTTC
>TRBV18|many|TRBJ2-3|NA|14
CASSPPSGADTQYF
TGTGCCAGCTCACCACCCTCAGGGGCAGATACGCAGTATTTT
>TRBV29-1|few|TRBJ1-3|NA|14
CSVEDQNSGNTIYF
TGCAGCGTTGAAGATCAAAACTCTGGAAACACCATATATTTT
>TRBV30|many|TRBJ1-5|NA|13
CACNGVKGQPQHF
TGTGCCTGCAACGGGGTTAAGGGTCAGCCCCAGCATTTT
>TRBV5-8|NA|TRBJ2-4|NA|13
CASSSRGGGLGYF
TGTGCCAGCAGCTCGAGGGGGGGCGGCCTCGGGTACTTC
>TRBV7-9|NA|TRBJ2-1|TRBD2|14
CASSLLAGDNEQFF
TGTGCCAGCAGCTTACTAGCGGGGGACAATGAGCAGTTCTTC
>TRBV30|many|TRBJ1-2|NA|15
CAWSATPMGNYGYTF
TGTGCCTGGAGTGCCACCCCGATGGGTAACTATGGCTACACCTTC
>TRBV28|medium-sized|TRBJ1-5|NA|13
CASRGQSNQPQHF
TGTGCCAGCAGAGGCCAGAGCAATCAGCCCCAGCATTTT
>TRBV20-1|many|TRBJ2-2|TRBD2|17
CSVNRGVSGRAHGELFF
TGCAGTGTCAACAGGGGGGTTAGCGGGAGGGCCCACGGGGAGCTGTTTTTT
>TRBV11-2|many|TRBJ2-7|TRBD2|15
CASSITAGGLGEQYF
TGTGCCAGCAGCATTACAGCGGGAGGGCTTGGGGAGCAGTACTTC
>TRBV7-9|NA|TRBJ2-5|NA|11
CASSSLETQYF
TGTGCCAGCAGCTCGCTAGAGACCCAGTACTTC
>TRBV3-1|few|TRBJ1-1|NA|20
CASSQDLGTIFSNGDTEAFF
TGTGCCAGCAGCCAAGATTTGGGGACTATTTTCTCAAACGGGGACACCGAAGCTTTCTTT
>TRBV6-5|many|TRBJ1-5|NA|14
CASRAGHLNQPQHF
TGTGCCAGCAGAGCAGGACATCTAAATCAGCCCCAGCATTTT
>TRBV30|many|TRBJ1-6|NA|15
CAWSVTGPSGGTLHF
TGTGCCTGGAGCGTAACAGGGCCGTCCGGGGGAACCCTCCACTTT
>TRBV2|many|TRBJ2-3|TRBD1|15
CASRSTGDGADTQYF
TGTGCCAGCAGATCGACAGGGGATGGCGCAGATACGCAGTATTTT
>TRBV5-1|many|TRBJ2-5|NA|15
CASSNPLTRQETQYF
TGCGCCAGCAGCAATCCCCTGACTCGACAAGAGACCCAGTACTTC
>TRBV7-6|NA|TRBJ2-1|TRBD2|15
CASSSLAGGPVEQFF
TGTGCCAGCAGCTCCCTAGCGGGAGGGCCCGTCGAGCAGTTCTTC
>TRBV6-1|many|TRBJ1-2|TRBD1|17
CASSQTGTGGTYYGYTF
TGTGCCAGCAGTCAGACCGGGACAGGGGGCACTTACTATGGCTACACCTTC
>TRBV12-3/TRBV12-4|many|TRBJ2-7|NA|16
CASSFPPGVGGYEQYF
TGTGCCAGCAGTTTCCCCCCCGGGGTGGGGGGCTACGAGCAGTACTTC
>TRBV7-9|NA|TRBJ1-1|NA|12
CASSLVYAEAFF
TGTGCCAGCAGCTTAGTATACGCTGAAGCTTTCTTT
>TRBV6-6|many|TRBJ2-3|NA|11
CASSFRDTQYF
TGTGCCAGCAGTTTCCGAGATACGCAGTATTTT
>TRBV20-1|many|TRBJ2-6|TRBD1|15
CSARDRASGANVLTF
TGCAGTGCTAGGGACAGGGCTTCTGGGGCCAACGTCCTGACTTTC
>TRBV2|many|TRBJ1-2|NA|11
CASSEVFRHTF
TGTGCCAGCAGTGAAGTCTTCCGGCACACCTTC
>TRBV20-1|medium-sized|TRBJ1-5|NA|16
CSASSHAGNSNQPQHF
TGCAGTGCTTCCTCCCACGCGGGGAATAGCAATCAGCCCCAGCATTTT
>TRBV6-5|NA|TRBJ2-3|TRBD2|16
CASSLSGGRAQDTQYF
TGTGCCAGCAGCCTTTCGGGCGGGAGGGCCCAAGATACGCAGTATTTT
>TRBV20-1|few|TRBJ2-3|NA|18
CSARGPLLTDASTDTQYF
TGCAGTGCTAGAGGTCCCCTACTGACAGATGCTAGCACAGATACGCAGTATTTT
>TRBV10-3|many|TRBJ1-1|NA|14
CAIRASDLNTEAFF
TGTGCCATCAGAGCATCGGATCTGAACACTGAAGCTTTCTTT
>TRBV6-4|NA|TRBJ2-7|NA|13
CAGGTVLSYEQYF
TGTGCGGGAGGCACGGTGCTCTCCTACGAGCAGTACTTC
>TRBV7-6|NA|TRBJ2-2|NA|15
CASSLAAAGSGELFF
TGTGCCAGCAGCTTAGCCGCGGCAGGCTCTGGGGAGCTGTTTTTT
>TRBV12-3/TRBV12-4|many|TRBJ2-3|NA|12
CASTPYTDTQYF
TGTGCCAGCACTCCCTACACAGATACGCAGTATTTT
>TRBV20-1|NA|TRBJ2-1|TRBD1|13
CSAFRDRHNEQFF
TGCAGTGCTTTCCGGGACAGGCACAATGAGCAGTTCTTC
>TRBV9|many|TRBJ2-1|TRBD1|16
CASSVGTGGPYNEQFF
TGTGCCAGCAGCGTGGGGACAGGGGGCCCCTACAATGAGCAGTTCTTC
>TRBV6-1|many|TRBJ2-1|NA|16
CASSATTTLSYNEQFF
TGTGCCAGCAGTGCCACCACTACATTGTCTTACAATGAGCAGTTCTTC
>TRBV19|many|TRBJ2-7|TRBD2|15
CASSTRLAGSYEQYF
TGTGCCAGTAGTACCAGACTAGCGGGATCCTACGAGCAGTACTTC
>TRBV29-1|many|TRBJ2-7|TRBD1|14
CSVEPGTGTYEQYF
TGCAGCGTTGAGCCCGGGACAGGGACCTACGAGCAGTACTTC
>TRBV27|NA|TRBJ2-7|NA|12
CASSLGGAEQYF
TGTGCCAGCAGTTTAGGGGGAGCCGAGCAGTACTTC
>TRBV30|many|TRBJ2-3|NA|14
CAWSVFVPPDTQYF
TGTGCCTGGAGTGTATTTGTCCCCCCGGATACGCAGTATTTT
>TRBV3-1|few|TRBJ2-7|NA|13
CASSQLRGVEQYF
TGTGCCAGCAGCCAACTCCGGGGTGTGGAGCAGTACTTC
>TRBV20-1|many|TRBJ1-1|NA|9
CSARDEAFF
TGCAGTGCTAGGGATGAAGCTTTCTTT